The 18 T cell receptor beta chains below come from one sample, sequenced in a study of blood T cells in healthy people across ages. A second roughly 6 to 11 cycle PCR used barcoded and J-beta primers. Using its own MiXCR run on the 5' RACE reads, TCRdb lists one record per CDR3 protein. Among 780,000 or so distinct CDR3 sequences listed, 56% were seen once. Material: blood. Receptors originate from a man aged 35-49 years in good health.

The chain employs TRBV2 and TRBJ1-2, with D perhaps TRBD1 (6 bases). CDR1 and CDR2 (germline): SNHLY, FYNNEI. CDR3 length: 15 residues. V was trimmed by 6 bases and J by 3 bases, leaving 17 bases between them. CDR3 in DNA: TGTGCCAGCAGGATTCGAGATGGGGGCCACTATGGCTACACCTTC. This encodes CASRIRDGGHYGYTF.

The V and J genes are TRBV9 and TRBJ1-4; no reliable D call. Trimming took 1 base from V and 4 from J, leaving 2 bases between them. This CDR3 region has 12 residues. The V gene's germline CDR1 is SGDLS and CDR2 YYNGEE. This CDR3 is CASSVNNEKLFF. The CDR3, as DNA: TGTGCCAGCAGCGTAAATAATGAAAAACTGTTTTTT.

This clonotype was counted only a few times. Written as DNA, the CDR3 is TGTGCCAGCAGTATCCAAGGGGGCCGAGAGACCCAGTACTTC. Translating gives CASSIQGGRETQYF. The V gene is TRBV27, the J gene TRBJ2-7, with 7 bases matching TRBD1. With the DNA end fitting TRBJ2-5 better, the J assignment may be wrong. The CDR3 is 14 amino acids. Per the germline V gene, CDR1 is MNHEY and CDR2 is SMNVEV (reference sequence).

The chain links TRBV20-1 to TRBJ1-2; D perhaps matches TRBD1 (5 bases). Germline V lookup: CDR1 DFQATT, CDR2 SNEGSKA (reference sequence). V was cut by 0 bases and J by 7 bases, with 12 bases left in between. This CDR3 has 13 residues. CDR3 protein: CSARDRLRGGYTF. CDR3 nucleotide sequence: TGCAGTGCTAGAGATCGTTTGAGGGGTGGCTACACCTTC.

The gene calls are TRBV27 and TRBJ2-3, with D unclear. The germline V gene encodes CDR1 MNHEY and CDR2 SMNVEV (reference sequence). V was shortened by 8 bases and J by 2 bases, with 17 bases between the two germline ends. CDR3 size: 15 residues. CDR3 nucleotide sequence: TGTGCCAGCCGAGGTGGTCTTCTAGACACAGATACGCAGTATTTT. It codes for CASRGGLLDTDTQYF.

The rearrangement uses TRBV12-3 or TRBV12-4 and TRBJ1-4; a possible D gene is TRBD1 (6 bases). The CDR3 has 11 amino acids. The ends were cut back, 9 bases at V and 7 bases at J, with 9 bases in the middle. CDR3 DNA sequence: TGTGCCAGACGAGGGGGTGAAAAACTGTTTTTT. Amino acid sequence: CARRGGEKLFF.

This clonotype appeared a single time. This sequence joins TRBV7-2 and TRBJ2-3; 10 nucleotides match TRBD2. This CDR3 has 15 residues. Germline V gene sequence: CDR1 SGHTA, CDR2 FQGNSA. With V trimmed by 2 bases and J by 3 bases, 2 bases remained unmatched. The CDR3, as DNA: TGTGCCAGCAGCTTAAGTAGCGGGAGGACAGATACGCAGTATTTT. This gives the protein CASSLSSGRTDTQYF.

This chain connects TRBV7-9 to TRBJ2-7, with 7 bases identical to TRBD1. The better agreement between TRBJ2-5 and the DNA end casts doubt on the J call. Germline V CDR1 and CDR2: SEHNR, FQNEAQ (reference sequence). The CDR3 runs 14 residues. The CDR3 DNA is TGTGCCAGCAGTATCGTGACAGGGATGGAGACCCAGTACTTC. Protein: CASSIVTGMETQYF.

This clonotype showed up just a few times. The rearrangement links TRBV20-1 to TRBJ2-5; 9 bases agree with TRBD1. Germline CDR1 is DFQATT and CDR2 is SNEGSKA (reference sequence). V shed 5 bases, J shed 8 bases, and the junction held 3 bases outside the gene matches. The CDR3 is 11 amino acids. The CDR3 loop is CSAWDRATQYF. CDR3 DNA: TGCAGTGCTTGGGACAGGGCCACCCAGTACTTC.

CDR3 nucleotide sequence: TGTGCCAGCAGCACTACTAGCGCGCTCCTCAATGAGCAGTTCTTC. Its protein product is CASSTTSALLNEQFF. The chain is built from TRBV21-1 and TRBJ2-1; the table's D call, TRBD2, was not checked against the DNA. TRBV21-1 is flagged as a pseudogene. The CDR3 sequence is 15 residues long.

J is TRBJ2-7 and V is TRBV5-1; TRBD1 might be the D (6 bases). The CDR3 runs 14 residues. V was clipped by 0 bases and J by 7 bases, with 14 bases between them. Germline V CDR1 and CDR2: SGHRS, YFSETQ. The DNA of the CDR3 is TGCGCCAGCAGCTTGGTGTCTGGGACACCTGAGCAGTACTTC. Its protein is CASSLVSGTPEQYF.

The chain employs TRBV7-9 and TRBJ2-1; no clear D. V shed 5 bases and J shed 9 bases, with 14 bases lying between them. CDR1 is SEHNR, CDR2 FQNEAQ, per germline (reference sequence). The CDR3 is 13 residues long. The DNA of the CDR3 is TGTGCCAGCAGCCCCAGATCATACGGTGAGCAGTTCTTC. It encodes CASSPRSYGEQFF.

The chain links TRBV21-1 to TRBJ2-3; the table assigns TRBD2, which was not confirmed against the DNA. TRBV21-1 is reported as a pseudogene. The CDR3 extends over 19 amino acids. Written as DNA, the CDR3 is TGTGCCAGCAGCAAAGTTCGCGGCGGGAGGGCACTCAGCACAGATACGCAGTATTTT. It encodes CASSKVRGGRALSTDTQYF.

This clonotype turned up a few times. The rearrangement links TRBV27 to TRBJ1-5; 7 bases agree with TRBD1. CDR1 MNHEY and CDR2 SMNVEV come from the germline V gene (reference sequence). The CDR3 loop spans 15 amino acids. V shed 1 base, J shed 2 bases, and the junction held 2 bases outside the gene matches. The CDR3 sequence is CASSLFRGGNQPQHF. DNA for the CDR3: TGTGCCAGCAGTTTATTCAGGGGGGGCAATCAGCCCCAGCATTTT.

In its sample, this clonotype was seen many times. Here the CDR3 DNA reads TGTGCCAGCAGCTCAAACAGCGGGAGGATGTCCTACGAGCAGTACTTC. It encodes CASSSNSGRMSYEQYF. V usage is TRBV7-6 and J usage is TRBJ2-7; 9 positions match TRBD2. In germline, CDR1 is SGHVS, CDR2 FNYEAQ. Losses at the gene ends were 4 bases for V and 1 base for J; bases not matched to a gene: 8. The CDR3 totals 16 residues.

The chain combines TRBV11-3 with TRBJ2-1, with TRBD1 matching 7 bases. Germline assignment: CDR1 SGHNT and CDR2 YENEEA. The CDR3 runs to 16 residues. V was clipped by 5 bases and J by 7 bases; unmatched bases: 14. This CDR3 reads CASSPYRASRGNEQFF. DNA of the CDR3: TGTGCCAGCAGCCCCTATAGAGCCAGCAGGGGGAATGAGCAGTTCTTC.

Worth noting for this clonotype: A much more abundant neighbour one base away suggests this may be a read error. The CDR3 protein is CASSLGIRGTYEQYF. The CDR3 coding sequence is TGCGCCAGCAGCTTGGGAATCAGGGGGACCTACGAGCAGTACTTC. The J gene is TRBJ2-4, the V gene TRBV5-1, with TRBD1 identical over 7 bases. The J call may be faulty, since TRBJ2-7 better matches the DNA end. The CDR3 runs 15 residues. CDR1 and CDR2 (germline): SGHRS, YFSETQ.

This clonotype has ten or more counts. The genes are TRBV9 and TRBJ2-1, with D possibly matching TRBD2 (5 bases). The V gene lost 0 bases and the J gene lost 10 bases, with 20 bases spanning the gap. The CDR3 is 16 amino acids. Germline V gene sequence: CDR1 SGDLS, CDR2 YYNGEE. This CDR3 is CASSVEPSTSTQEQFF. CDR3 DNA: TGTGCCAGCAGCGTAGAACCGAGCACTAGTACACAAGAGCAGTTCTTC.